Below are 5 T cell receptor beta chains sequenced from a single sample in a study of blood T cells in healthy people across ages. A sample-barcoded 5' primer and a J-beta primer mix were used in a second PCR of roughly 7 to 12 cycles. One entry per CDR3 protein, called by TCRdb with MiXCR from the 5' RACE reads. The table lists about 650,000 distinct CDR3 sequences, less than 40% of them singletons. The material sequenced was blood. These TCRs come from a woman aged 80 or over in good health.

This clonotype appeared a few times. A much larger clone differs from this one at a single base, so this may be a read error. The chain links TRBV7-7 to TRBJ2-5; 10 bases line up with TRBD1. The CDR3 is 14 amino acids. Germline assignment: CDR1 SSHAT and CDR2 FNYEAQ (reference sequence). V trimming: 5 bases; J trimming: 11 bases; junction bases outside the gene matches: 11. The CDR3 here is CASSPGQGSDEQYF. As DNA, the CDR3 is TGTGCCAGCAGCCCGGGACAGGGGTCCGATGAGCAGTACTTC.

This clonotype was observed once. CDR3 nucleotides: TGTGCCATCCGGACAGGGGGGGAGTTCGATACGCAGTATTTT. Amino acids: CAIRTGGEFDTQYF. V and J are TRBV10-3 and TRBJ2-3; 10 positions match TRBD1. In germline, CDR1 is ENHRY, CDR2 SYGVKD. The CDR3 runs to 14 residues. The V and J ends lost 8 bases and 6 bases, in that order; junction bases with no gene match: 8.

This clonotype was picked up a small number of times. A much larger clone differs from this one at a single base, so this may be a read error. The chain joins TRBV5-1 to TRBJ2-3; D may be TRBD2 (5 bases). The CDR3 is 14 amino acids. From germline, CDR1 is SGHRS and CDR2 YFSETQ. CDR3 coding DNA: TGCACCAGCAGCTGGAGCGGTACAACAGATACGCAGTATTTT. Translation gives CTSSWSGTTDTQYF. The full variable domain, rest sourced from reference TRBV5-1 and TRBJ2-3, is KAGVTQTPRYLIKTRGQQVTLSCSPISGHRSVSWYQQTPGQGLQFLFEYFSETQRNKGNFPGRFSGRQFSNSRSEMNVSTLELGDSALYLCTSSWSGTTDTQYFGPGTRLTVL.

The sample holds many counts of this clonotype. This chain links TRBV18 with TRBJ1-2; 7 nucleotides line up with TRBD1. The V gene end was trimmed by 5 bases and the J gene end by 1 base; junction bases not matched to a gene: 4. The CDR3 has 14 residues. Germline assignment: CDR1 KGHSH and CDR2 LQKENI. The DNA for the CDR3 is TGTGCCAGCTCAACAGGGGCGAATAACTATGGCTACACCTTC. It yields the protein CASSTGANNYGYTF.

The CDR3, as DNA: TGCAGTGCAACCGAGTACTACGAGCAGTACTTC. Amino acid sequence: CSATEYYEQYF. The genes are TRBV20-1 and TRBJ2-5; D gene ambiguous. The J call could be wrong; TRBJ2-7 is a better fit for the DNA end. The CDR3 covers 11 residues. The germline gives CDR1 DFQATT, CDR2 SNEGSKA (reference sequence).